This T cell receptor (beta chain) is drawn from a study of blood T cell repertoires in COVID-19. Study context: Sites across the United States, Italy and Spain contributed samples from acute and convalescent COVID-19. The cDNA or gDNA used as material had been derived from T cells, B-cell-depleted T cells, or PBMCs.

In the study's own analysis: Estimates of nucleated cell counts were drawn from the amplification of reference gene primers. Clones were sequenced by immunoSEQ multiplex PCR, and TCRdb holds only the in-frame ones, with some missing. V, J and clone size are taken as reported in that table, and D and trimming were inferred from the DNA itself. The table shows hundreds of thousands of clones, with about three quarters occurring only once. The TCR was taken from a woman older than 75 with acute or convalescent COVID-19. Sequencing was done on a sample of peripheral blood.

CDR3 protein: CSVRAPGGTSDTQYF. In DNA form, the CDR3 reads TGCAGCGTTAGGGCCCCGGGGGGGACATCAGATACGCAGTATTTT. V usage is TRBV29-1 and J usage is TRBJ2-3, with 8 bases lining up with TRBD2. Germline values: CDR1 SQVTM, CDR2 ANQGSEA. The CDR3 has 15 residues. Germline trimming cut 5 bases from V and 4 bases from J; bases unmatched to any gene: 11.